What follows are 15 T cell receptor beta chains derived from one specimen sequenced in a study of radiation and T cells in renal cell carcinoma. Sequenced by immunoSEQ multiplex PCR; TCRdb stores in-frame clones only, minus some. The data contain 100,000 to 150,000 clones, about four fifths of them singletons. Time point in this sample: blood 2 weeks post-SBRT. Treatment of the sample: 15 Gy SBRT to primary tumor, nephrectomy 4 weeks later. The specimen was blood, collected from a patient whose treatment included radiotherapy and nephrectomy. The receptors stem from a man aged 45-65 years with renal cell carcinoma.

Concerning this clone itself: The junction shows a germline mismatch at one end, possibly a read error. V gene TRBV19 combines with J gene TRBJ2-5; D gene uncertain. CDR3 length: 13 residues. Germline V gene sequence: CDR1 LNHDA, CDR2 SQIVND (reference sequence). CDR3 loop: CASSDSYQETQYF. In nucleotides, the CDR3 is TGTGCCAGTAGCGATTCCTACCAGGAGACCCAGTACTTC. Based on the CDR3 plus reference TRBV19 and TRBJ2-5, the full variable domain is DGGITQSPKYLFRKEGQNVTLSCEQNLNHDAMYWYRQDPGQGLRLIYYSQIVNDFQKGDIAEGYSVSREKKESFPLTVTSAQKNPTAFYLCASSDSYQETQYFGPGTRLLVL.

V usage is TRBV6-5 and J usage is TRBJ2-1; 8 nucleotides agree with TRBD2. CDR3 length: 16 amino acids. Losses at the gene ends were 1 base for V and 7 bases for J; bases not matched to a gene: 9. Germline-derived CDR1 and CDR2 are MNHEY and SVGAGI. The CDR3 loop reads CASSYYGGGIRNEQFF. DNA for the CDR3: TGTGCCAGCAGTTACTACGGCGGGGGGATCCGAAATGAGCAGTTCTTC.

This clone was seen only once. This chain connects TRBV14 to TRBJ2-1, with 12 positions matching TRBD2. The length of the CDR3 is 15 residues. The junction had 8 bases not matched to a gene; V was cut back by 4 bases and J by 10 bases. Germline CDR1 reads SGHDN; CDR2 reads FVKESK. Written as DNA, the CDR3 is TGTGCCAGCAGCCGAGGACTAGCGGGATTTGGAGAGCAGTTCTTC. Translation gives CASSRGLAGFGEQFF.

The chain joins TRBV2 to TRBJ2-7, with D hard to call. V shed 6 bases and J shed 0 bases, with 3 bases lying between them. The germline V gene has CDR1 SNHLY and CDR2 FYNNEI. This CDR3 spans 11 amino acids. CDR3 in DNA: TGTGCCAGCAGCCCCTCCTACGAGCAGTACTTC. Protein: CASSPSYEQYF. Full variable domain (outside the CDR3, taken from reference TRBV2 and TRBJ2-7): EPEVTQTPSHQVTQMGQEVILRCVPISNHLYFYWYRQILGQKVEFLVSFYNNEISEKSEIFDDQFSVERPDGSNFTLKIRSTKLEDSAMYFCASSPSYEQYFGPGTRLTVT.

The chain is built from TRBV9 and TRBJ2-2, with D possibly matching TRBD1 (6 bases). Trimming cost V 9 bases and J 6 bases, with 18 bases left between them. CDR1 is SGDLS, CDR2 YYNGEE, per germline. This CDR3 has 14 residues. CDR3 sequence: CATDTGKLAGELFF. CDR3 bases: TGTGCCACCGACACAGGGAAATTAGCCGGGGAGCTGTTTTTT.

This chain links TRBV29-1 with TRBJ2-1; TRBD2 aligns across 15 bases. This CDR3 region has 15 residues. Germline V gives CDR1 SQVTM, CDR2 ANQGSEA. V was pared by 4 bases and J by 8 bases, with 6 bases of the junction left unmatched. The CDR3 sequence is CSVGRTSGGAYEQFF. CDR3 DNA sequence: TGCAGCGTTGGCCGGACTAGCGGGGGGGCCTATGAGCAGTTCTTC.

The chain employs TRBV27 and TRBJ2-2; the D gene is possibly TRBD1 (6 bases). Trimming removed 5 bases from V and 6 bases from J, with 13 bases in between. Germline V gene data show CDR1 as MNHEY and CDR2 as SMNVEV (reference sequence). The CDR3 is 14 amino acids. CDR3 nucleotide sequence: TGTGCCAGCAGTGTCTACAGGGAAGCCGGGGAGCTGTTTTTT. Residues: CASSVYREAGELFF.

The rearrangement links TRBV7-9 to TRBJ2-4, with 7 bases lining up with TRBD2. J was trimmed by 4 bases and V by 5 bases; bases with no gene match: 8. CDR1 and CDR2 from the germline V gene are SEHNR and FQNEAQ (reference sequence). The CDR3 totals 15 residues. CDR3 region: CASSQTSALKNIQYF. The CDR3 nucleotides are TGTGCCAGCAGCCAAACTAGCGCCCTTAAAAACATTCAGTACTTC.

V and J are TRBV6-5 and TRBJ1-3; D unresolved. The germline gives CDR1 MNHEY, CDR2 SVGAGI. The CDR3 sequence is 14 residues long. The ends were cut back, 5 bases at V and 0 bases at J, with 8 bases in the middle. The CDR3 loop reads CASSHRNSGNTIYF. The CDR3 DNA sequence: TGTGCCAGCAGTCACCGGAACTCTGGAAACACCATATATTTT.

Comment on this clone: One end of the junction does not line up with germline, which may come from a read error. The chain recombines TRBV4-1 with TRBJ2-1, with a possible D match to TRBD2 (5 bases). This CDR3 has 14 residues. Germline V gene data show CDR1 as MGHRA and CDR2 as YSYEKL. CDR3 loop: CASSQAAARDEQFF. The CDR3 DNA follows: TGCGCCAGCAGCCAAGCGGCGGCCCGGGATGAGCAATTCTTC.

The CDR3 DNA sequence: TGTGCCAGTTCCCCGGGGGGCTCGGCTTTCTTT. Encoded protein: CASSPGGSAFF. The chain links TRBV19 to TRBJ1-1; possibly TRBD1 for D (6 bases). In germline, CDR1 is LNHDA, CDR2 SQIVND (reference sequence). The CDR3 is 11 amino acids. Trimming stripped 8 bases from V and 11 bases from J, with 15 bases between.

The CDR3 reads CASNEQGAYNEQFF. CDR3 nucleotide sequence: TGTGCCAGCAACGAACAGGGCGCCTACAATGAGCAGTTCTTC. The J gene is TRBJ2-1, the V gene TRBV9; D is perhaps TRBD1 (6 bases). The CDR3 length is 14 residues. Germline V lookup: CDR1 SGDLS, CDR2 YYNGEE. V shed 6 bases and J shed 2 bases, with 12 bases lying between them.

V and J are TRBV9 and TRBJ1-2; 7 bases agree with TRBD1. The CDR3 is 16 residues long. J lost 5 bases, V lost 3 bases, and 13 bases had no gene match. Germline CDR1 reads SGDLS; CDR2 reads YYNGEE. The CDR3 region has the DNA TGTGCCAGCAGCGCCTTTCTCCGGGACAGTAAATATGGCTACACCTTC. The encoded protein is CASSAFLRDSKYGYTF. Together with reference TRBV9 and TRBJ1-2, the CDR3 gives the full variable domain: DSGVTQTPKHLITATGQRVTLRCSPRSGDLSVYWYQQSLDQGLQFLIQYYNGEERAKGNILERFSAQQFPDLHSELNLSSLELGDSALYFCASSAFLRDSKYGYTFGSGTRLTVV.

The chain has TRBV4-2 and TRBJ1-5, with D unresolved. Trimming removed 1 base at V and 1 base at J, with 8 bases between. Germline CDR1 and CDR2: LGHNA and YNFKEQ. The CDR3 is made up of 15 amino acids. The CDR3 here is CASSQGLMSNQPQHF. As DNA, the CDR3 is TGTGCCAGCAGCCAAGGGTTGATGAGCAATCAGCCCCAGCATTTT.

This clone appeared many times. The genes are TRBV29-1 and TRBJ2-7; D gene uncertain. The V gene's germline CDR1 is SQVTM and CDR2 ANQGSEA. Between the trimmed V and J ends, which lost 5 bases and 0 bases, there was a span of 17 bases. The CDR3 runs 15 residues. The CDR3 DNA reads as TGCAGCGTTTTACCTCTTGGCCGGAACTCCTACGAGCAGTACTTC. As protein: CSVLPLGRNSYEQYF.